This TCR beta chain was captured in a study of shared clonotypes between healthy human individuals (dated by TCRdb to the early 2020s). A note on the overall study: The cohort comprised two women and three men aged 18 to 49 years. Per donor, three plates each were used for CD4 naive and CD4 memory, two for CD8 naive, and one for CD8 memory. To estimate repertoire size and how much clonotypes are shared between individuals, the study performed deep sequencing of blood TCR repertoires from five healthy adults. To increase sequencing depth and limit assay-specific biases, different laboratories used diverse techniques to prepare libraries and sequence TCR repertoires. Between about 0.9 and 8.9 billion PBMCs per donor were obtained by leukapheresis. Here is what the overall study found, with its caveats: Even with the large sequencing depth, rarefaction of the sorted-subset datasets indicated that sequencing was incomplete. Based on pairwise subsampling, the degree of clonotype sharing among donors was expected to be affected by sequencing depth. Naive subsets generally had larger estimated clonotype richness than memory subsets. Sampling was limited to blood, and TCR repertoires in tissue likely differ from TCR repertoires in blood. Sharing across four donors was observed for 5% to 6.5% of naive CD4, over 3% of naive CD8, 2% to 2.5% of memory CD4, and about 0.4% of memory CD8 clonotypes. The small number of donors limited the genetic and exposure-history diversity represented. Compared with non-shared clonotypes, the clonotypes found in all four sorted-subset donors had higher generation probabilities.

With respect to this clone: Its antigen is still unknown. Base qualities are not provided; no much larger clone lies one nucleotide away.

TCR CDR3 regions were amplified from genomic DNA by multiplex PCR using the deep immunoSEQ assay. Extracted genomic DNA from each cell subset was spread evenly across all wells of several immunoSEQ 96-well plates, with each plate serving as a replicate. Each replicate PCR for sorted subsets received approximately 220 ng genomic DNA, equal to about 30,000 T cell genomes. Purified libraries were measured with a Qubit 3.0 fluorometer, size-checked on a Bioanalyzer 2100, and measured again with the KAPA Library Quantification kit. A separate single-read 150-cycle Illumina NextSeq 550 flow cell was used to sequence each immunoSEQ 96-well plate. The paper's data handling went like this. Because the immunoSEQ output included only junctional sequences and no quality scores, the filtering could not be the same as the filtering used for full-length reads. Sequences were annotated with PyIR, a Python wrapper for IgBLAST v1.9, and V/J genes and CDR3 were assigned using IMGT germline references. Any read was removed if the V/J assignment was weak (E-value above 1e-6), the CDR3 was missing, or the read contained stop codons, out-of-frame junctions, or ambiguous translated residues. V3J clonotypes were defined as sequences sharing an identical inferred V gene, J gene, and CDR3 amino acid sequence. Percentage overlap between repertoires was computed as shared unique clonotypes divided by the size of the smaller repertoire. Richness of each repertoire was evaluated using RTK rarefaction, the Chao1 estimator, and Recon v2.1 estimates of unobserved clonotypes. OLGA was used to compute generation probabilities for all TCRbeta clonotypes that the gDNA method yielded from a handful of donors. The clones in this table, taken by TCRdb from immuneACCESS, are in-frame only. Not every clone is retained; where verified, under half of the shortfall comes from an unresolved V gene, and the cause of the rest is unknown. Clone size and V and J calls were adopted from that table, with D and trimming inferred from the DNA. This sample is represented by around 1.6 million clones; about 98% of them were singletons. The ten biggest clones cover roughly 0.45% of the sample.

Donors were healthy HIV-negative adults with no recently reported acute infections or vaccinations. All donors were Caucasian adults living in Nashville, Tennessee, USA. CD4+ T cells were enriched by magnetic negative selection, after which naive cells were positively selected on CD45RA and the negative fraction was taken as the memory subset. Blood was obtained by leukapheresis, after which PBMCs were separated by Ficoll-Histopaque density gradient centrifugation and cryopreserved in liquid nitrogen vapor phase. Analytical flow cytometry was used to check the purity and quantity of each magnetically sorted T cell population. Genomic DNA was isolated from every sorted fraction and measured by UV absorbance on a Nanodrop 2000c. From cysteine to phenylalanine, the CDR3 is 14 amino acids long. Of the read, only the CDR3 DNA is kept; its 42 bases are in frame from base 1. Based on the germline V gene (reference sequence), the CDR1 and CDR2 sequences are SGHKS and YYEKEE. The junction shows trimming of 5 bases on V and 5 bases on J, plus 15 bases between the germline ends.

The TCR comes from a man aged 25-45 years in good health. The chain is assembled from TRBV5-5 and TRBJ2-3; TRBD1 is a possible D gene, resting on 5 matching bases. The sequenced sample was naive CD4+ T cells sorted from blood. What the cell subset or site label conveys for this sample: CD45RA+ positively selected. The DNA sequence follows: TGTGCCAGCAGATCGCCTGGGGCGAAAGATACGCAGTATTTT. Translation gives CASRSPGAKDTQYF.